The rows below give T cell receptor beta chains drawn from one sample of a study of human T cells and chemical hapten exposure. MiXCR, run by TCRdb on the RACE reads, gives a single entry per CDR3 protein. Of more than 250,000 distinct CDR3 sequences detected, 7.5% to 9% appear once; the ten largest clones hold more than 0.95%. The sample was whole blood, taken in connection with sensitization to the hapten diphenylcyclopropenone (DPC). These receptors were collected from a man aged 18 to 29 with alopecia areata. Some clones in this sample may be carry-over from other donors' samples. Each CDR3 is given with its conserved first and last residue. Fields, in order: J gene, D gene, clone size, V gene, CDR3 protein, CDR3 DNA. The D gene is left open where the match is weak. Some rows mark clone size as missing; the rest say once, few, many or name a class of expanded clone.

TRBJ2-1,.,.,TRBV20-1,CSAPDTGRLSSYNEQFF,TGCAGTGCTCCAGATACCGGACGGCTCAGCTCCTACAATGAGCAGTTCTTC
TRBJ1-1,.,few,TRBV2,CASSEEGRTEAFF,TGTGCCAGCAGTGAAGAGGGGAGGACTGAAGCTTTCTTT
TRBJ2-1,TRBD2,once,TRBV14,CASSTSGGIVREQFF,TGTGCCAGCTCGACTAGCGGGGGGATCGTTAGAGAGCAGTTCTTC
TRBJ1-2,TRBD1,few,TRBV12-3/TRBV12-4,CASNPGQPFYGYTF,TGTGCCAGCAACCCGGGACAGCCCTTCTATGGCTACACCTTC
TRBJ2-5,.,.,TRBV6-2/TRBV6-3,CASSYSSETQYF,TGTGCCAGCAGTTACTCATCGGAGACCCAGTACTTC
TRBJ2-3,.,.,TRBV20-1,CSARGLGGAGDTQYF,TGCAGTGCTAGAGGCCTAGGGGGGGCTGGAGATACGCAGTATTTT
TRBJ1-4,.,.,TRBV3-1,CASSRSGQARTNEKLFF,TGTGCCAGCAGCCGCTCTGGGCAGGCGCGGACTAATGAAAAACTGTTTTTT
TRBJ1-1,TRBD1,many,TRBV4-1,CASSEDRGDTEAFF,TGCGCCAGCAGCGAGGACAGGGGAGACACTGAAGCTTTCTTT
TRBJ1-3,TRBD1,many,TRBV4-1,CASSLRGQGTISSGNTIYF,TGCGCCAGCAGCCTCCGCGGACAGGGGACAATATCCTCTGGAAACACCATATATTTT
TRBJ1-5,TRBD1,many,TRBV5-1,CASSLGDRAGNQPQHF,TGCGCCAGCAGCTTGGGGGACAGGGCTGGCAATCAGCCCCAGCATTTT
TRBJ2-7,.,.,TRBV11-1,CASSSPPIGAEQYF,TGTGCCAGCAGCTCCCCCCCTATCGGGGCCGAGCAGTACTTC
TRBJ2-7,TRBD1,.,TRBV4-2,CASSLRGRGQGTRSSYEQYF,TGTGCCAGCAGCCTCCGAGGTCGGGGACAGGGCACTAGGAGCTCCTACGAGCAGTACTTC
TRBJ1-3,.,few,TRBV5-4,CASSLFGSGNTIYF,TGTGCCAGCAGCTTGTTCGGCTCTGGAAACACCATATATTTT
TRBJ2-3,.,few,TRBV20-1,CSARLADTQYF,TGCAGTGCAAGGCTAGCGGATACGCAGTATTTT
TRBJ2-2,.,many,TRBV14,CASSQVLLMSIGELFF,TGTGCCAGCAGCCAAGTTCTTTTAATGAGCATTGGGGAGCTGTTTTTT
TRBJ1-1,TRBD1,many,TRBV7-9,CASRRRDRSDDTEAFF,TGTGCCAGCAGACGACGGGACAGGTCCGATGACACTGAAGCTTTCTTT
TRBJ1-4,.,many,TRBV20-1,CSAPLTGRTEKLFF,TGCAGTGCCCCCCTAACAGGGCGAACTGAAAAACTGTTTTTT
TRBJ1-2,.,few,TRBV12-3/TRBV12-4,CASSFPDWTNYGYTF,TGTGCCAGCAGTTTTCCTGACTGGACTAACTATGGCTACACCTTC
TRBJ1-4,TRBD1,.,TRBV20-1,CSARTGGWEKLFF,TGCAGTGCGAGGACAGGGGGATGGGAAAAACTGTTTTTT
TRBJ2-3,TRBD1,few,TRBV12-3/TRBV12-4,CASSSAGGNSDTQYF,TGTGCCAGCAGTTCAGCAGGGGGCAACTCAGATACGCAGTATTTT
TRBJ1-5,.,.,TRBV7-9,CASSLTDGSNQPQHF,TGTGCCAGCAGCTTAACCGACGGTAGCAATCAGCCCCAGCATTTT
TRBJ2-5,TRBD2,few,TRBV6-5,CASSYSPGPRGGETQYF,TGTGCCAGCAGTTACTCACCGGGGCCTAGGGGAGGGGAGACCCAGTACTTC
TRBJ2-1,TRBD2,many,TRBV7-9,CASSSRLAGFEQFF,TGTGCCAGCAGCTCCCGACTAGCGGGGTTTGAGCAGTTCTTC
TRBJ1-2,.,few,TRBV18,CASSPKEGPIIYTF,TGTGCCAGCTCACCAAAGGAGGGGCCTATAATCTACACCTTC
TRBJ2-7,TRBD2,few,TRBV7-2,CASSAGLAGARYEQYF,TGTGCCAGCAGCGCGGGACTAGCGGGGGCCCGCTACGAGCAGTACTTC
TRBJ2-5,.,few,TRBV4-3,CASSHTLSPQETQYF,TGCGCCAGCAGCCATACTCTTAGCCCCCAAGAGACCCAGTACTTC
TRBJ1-1,.,.,TRBV4-3,CASSQVGQMNTEAFF,TGCGCCAGCAGCCAAGTCGGCCAAATGAACACTGAAGCTTTCTTT
TRBJ1-6,.,few,TRBV29-1,CSVVSTPGSPLHF,TGCAGCGTTGTATCCACGCCGGGTTCACCCCTCCACTTT
TRBJ1-5,.,many,TRBV12-3/TRBV12-4,CASSLDSGQPQHF,TGTGCCAGCAGTTTAGACTCGGGGCAGCCCCAGCATTTT
TRBJ2-2,.,few,TRBV4-1,CASSQGIGPARSGELFF,TGCGCCAGCAGCCAAGGAATAGGGCCTGCGCGTAGCGGGGAGCTGTTTTTT
TRBJ1-2,.,once,TRBV6-6,CASSYPNLRGKGYGYTF,TGTGCCAGCAGTTACCCGAATCTAAGGGGCAAGGGCTATGGCTACACCTTC
TRBJ1-2,.,many,TRBV10-3,CAIRGARPGGYTF,TGTGCCATCAGAGGGGCCCGTCCCGGCGGCTACACCTTC
TRBJ1-2,.,.,TRBV7-2,CASSLGRGRNYGYTF,TGTGCCAGCAGCTTAGGACGGGGCCGAAACTATGGCTACACCTTC
TRBJ1-6,.,few,TRBV2,CASSELAVFQALHF,TGTGCCAGCAGTGAACTGGCAGTCTTTCAGGCCCTCCACTTT
TRBJ2-7,.,.,TRBV4-3,CASSPQAGVGSYEQYF,TGCGCCAGCAGCCCCCAAGCCGGGGTAGGCTCCTACGAGCAGTACTTC
TRBJ1-5,.,many,TRBV3-1,CASSQKGFRQPQHF,TGTGCCAGCAGCCAAAAGGGATTCCGCCAGCCCCAGCATTTT
TRBJ2-3,TRBD1,.,TRBV7-2,CASSRDRGYTQYF,TGTGCCAGCTCCAGGGACAGGGGGTATACGCAGTATTTT
TRBJ2-1,.,.,TRBV9,CASSVSPQSPRYYNEQFF,TGTGCCAGCAGCGTCAGTCCCCAGTCGCCGAGGTACTACAATGAGCAGTTCTTC
TRBJ1-6,TRBD1,.,TRBV2,CASRLDRVDNSPLHF,TGTGCCAGCAGGCTAGACAGGGTGGATAATTCACCCCTCCACTTT
TRBJ2-7,.,.,TRBV7-8,CASSPTGVPEQYF,TGTGCCAGCAGCCCAACGGGGGTTCCCGAGCAGTACTTC
TRBJ1-3,.,few,TRBV6-1,CASNRFGTSGNTIYF,TGTGCCAGCAATCGTTTCGGGACATCTGGAAACACCATATATTTT
TRBJ2-3,.,many,TRBV6-6,CASGGGPDTQYF,TGTGCCAGCGGGGGGGGCCCAGATACGCAGTATTTT
TRBJ2-2,.,few,TRBV7-8,CASSPYRSRVNTGELFF,TGTGCCAGCAGCCCCTACCGTTCGAGGGTGAACACCGGGGAGCTGTTTTTT
TRBJ2-5,TRBD1,few,TRBV6-5,CASTGTGVETQYF,TGTGCCAGCACCGGGACAGGGGTGGAGACCCAGTACTTC
TRBJ1-4,.,.,TRBV27,CASRGLEGKLFF,TGTGCCAGCAGAGGGCTGGAAGGAAAACTGTTTTTT